A selection of T cell receptor beta chains follows, all from one sample in a study of Ad26.COV2.S vaccination and SARS-CoV-2 variants. TCRdb's copy holds only in-frame clones and misses some; the assay was immunoSEQ multiplex PCR. The table lists more than 300,000 clones, about 86% of them singletons. This specimen consisted of peripheral blood, obtained in a trial of Ad26.COV2.S vaccine versus placebo. The receptors derive from a person between 18 and 65 years old who received the Ad26.COV2.S COVID-19 vaccine or a placebo. The CDR3 runs from the conserved cysteine through the conserved F or W.

V	J	CDR3
TRBV4-3	TRBJ1-3	CASSQEKQGAIYF
TRBV5-1	TRBJ2-1	CASAGGSSYNEQFF
TRBV19	TRBJ1-3	CASARNSGNTIYF
TRBV5-4	TRBJ1-1	CASSTRTVNTEAFF
TRBV5-1	TRBJ1-3	CASSLGGSSGNTIYF
TRBV27	TRBJ2-1	CASSPLLDRANEQFF
TRBV7-2	TRBJ2-7	CASSLAPSTSYEQYF
TRBV7-3	TRBJ2-1	CASSGASLNEQFF
TRBV3-1/TRBV3-2	TRBJ2-4	CASSRSSGNIQYF
TRBV5-6	TRBJ1-2	CASSSENYGYTF
TRBV6-2/TRBV6-3	TRBJ2-7	CASSAVPGGSYEQYF
TRBV5-1	TRBJ2-7	CASSLANFQGAPYYEQYF
TRBV27	TRBJ2-1	CASSLLGGYNEQFF
TRBV2	TRBJ2-4	CASSGDRAPDIQYF
TRBV4-1	TRBJ1-5	CASSPWWWRTSSNQPQHF
TRBV5-4	TRBJ2-5	CASSSGQAVETQYF
TRBV13	TRBJ2-1	CASSLRGLSPLSYNEQFF
TRBV5-6	TRBJ1-2	CASSSGRESGYTF
TRBV18	TRBJ2-6	CASSQQGVAGANVLTF
TRBV30	TRBJ1-3	CAWSVGSGNTIYF
TRBV7-9	TRBJ2-1	CASRKAGSNEQFF
TRBV30	TRBJ2-5	CAWSIPSGGAQETQYF
TRBV7-4	TRBJ1-1	CASSLVGTLNTEAFF
TRBV3-1/TRBV3-2	TRBJ2-2	CASSSHGRGGNTGELFF
TRBV4-2	TRBJ2-5	CASSRHIYRNQETQYF
TRBV6-1	TRBJ1-5	CASSEARTGRQPQHF
TRBV9	TRBJ1-1	CASSDRQGARSTEAFF
TRBV3-1/TRBV3-2	TRBJ2-1	CASSQKGSSEQFF